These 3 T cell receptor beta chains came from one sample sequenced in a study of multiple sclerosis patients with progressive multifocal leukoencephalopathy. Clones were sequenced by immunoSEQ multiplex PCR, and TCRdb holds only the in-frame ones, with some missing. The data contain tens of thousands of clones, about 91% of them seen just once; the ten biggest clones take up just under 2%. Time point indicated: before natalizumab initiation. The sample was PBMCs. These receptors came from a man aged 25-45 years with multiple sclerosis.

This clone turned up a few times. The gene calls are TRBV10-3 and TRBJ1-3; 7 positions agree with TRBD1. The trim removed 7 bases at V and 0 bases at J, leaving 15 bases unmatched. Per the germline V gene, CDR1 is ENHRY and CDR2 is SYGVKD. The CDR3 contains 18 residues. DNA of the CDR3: TGTGCCATCAAAGGACAGGAGGCCGTCTCCTTCTCTGGAAACACCATATATTTT. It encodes CAIKGQEAVSFSGNTIYF.

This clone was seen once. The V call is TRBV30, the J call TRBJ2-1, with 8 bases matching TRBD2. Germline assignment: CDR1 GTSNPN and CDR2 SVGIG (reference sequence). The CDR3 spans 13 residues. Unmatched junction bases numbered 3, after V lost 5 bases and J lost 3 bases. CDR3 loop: CAWETSDYNEQFF. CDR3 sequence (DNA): TGTGCCTGGGAGACTAGCGACTACAATGAGCAGTTCTTC.

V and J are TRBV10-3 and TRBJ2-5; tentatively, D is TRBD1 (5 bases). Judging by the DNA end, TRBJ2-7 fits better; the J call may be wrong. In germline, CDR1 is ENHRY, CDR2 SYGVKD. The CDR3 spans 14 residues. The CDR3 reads CAISEGQGPYEQYF. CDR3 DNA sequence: TGTGCCATCAGTGAGGGGCAGGGTCCATACGAGCAGTACTTC.